This T cell receptor beta chain was retrieved from a study of Ad26.COV2.S vaccination and SARS-CoV-2 variants. Background on the study: Trial arm assignment for the donor was COV1001 Ad26.COV2.S. Intramuscularly, Ad26.COV2.S was given either once or twice, 56 days apart.

TCRdb keeps only in-frame clones here, not all; method: immunoSEQ multiplex PCR. The sample contains roughly 250,000 clones, roughly 87% of which appear only once. In germline, CDR1 is KGHSH, CDR2 LQKENI. The CDR3 is 15 residues long. The ends were cut back, 2 bases at V and 0 bases at J, with 8 bases in the middle. Documented treatment: some 19 received Ad26.COV2.S at low or high dose, single or two shots; about 5 received placebo; per-sample allocation not given. Material that was analyzed had been drawn on day 63 after the first vaccine or placebo injection. Donation came from an adult in Boston who was aged 18-55 years.

Source: peripheral blood, taken in a trial of Ad26.COV2.S vaccine versus placebo. This sequence was found in a person between 18 and 59 years old who received the Ad26.COV2.S COVID-19 vaccine or a placebo. The rearrangement links TRBV18 to TRBJ1-3; the D is unclear. CDR3 sequence reads: CASSPMVLSGNTIYF. The CDR3 bases are TGTGCCAGCTCACCAATGGTCCTCTCTGGAAACACCATATATTTT.